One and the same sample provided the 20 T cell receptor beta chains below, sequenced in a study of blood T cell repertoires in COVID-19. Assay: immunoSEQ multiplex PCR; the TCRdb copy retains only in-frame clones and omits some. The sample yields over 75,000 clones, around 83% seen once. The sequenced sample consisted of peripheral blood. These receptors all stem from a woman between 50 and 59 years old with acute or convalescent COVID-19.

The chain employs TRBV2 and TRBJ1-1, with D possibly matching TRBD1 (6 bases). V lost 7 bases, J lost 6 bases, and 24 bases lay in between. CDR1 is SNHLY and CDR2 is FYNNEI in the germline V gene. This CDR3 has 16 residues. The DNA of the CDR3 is TGTGCCAGCACCCTCAATGAGGTGGGTTCAGGGGCTGAAGCTTTCTTT. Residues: CASTLNEVGSGAEAFF.

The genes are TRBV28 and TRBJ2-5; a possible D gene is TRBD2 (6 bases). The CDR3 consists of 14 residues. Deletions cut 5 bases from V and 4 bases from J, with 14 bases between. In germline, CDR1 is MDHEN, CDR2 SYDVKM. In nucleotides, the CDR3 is TGTGCCAGCAGTCCGAAGACCGGGAGAGAGACCCAGTACTTC. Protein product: CASSPKTGRETQYF.

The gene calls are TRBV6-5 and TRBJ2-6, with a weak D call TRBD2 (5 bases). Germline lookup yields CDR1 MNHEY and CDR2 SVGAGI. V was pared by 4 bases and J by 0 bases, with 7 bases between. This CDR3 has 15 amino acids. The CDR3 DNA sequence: TGTGCCAGCAGTTTCGAGGGCTCTGGGGCCAACGTCCTGACTTTC. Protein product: CASSFEGSGANVLTF.

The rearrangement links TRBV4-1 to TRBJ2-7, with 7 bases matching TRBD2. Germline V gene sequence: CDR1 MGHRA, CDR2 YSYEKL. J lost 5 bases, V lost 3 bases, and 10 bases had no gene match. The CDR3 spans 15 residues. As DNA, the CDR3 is TGCGCCAGCAGCCAGGGTAGCGGGCGATTGGACGAGCAGTACTTC. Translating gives CASSQGSGRLDEQYF.

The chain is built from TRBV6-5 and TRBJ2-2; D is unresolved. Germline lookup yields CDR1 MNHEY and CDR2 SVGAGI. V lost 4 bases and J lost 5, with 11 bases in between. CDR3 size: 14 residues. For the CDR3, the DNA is TGTGCCAGCAGTTCCAGATTTAAAACCGGGGAGCTGTTTTTT. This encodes CASSSRFKTGELFF.

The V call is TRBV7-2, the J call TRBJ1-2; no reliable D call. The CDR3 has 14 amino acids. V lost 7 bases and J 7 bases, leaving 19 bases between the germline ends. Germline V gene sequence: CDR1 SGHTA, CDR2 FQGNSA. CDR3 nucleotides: TGTGCCAGCACCTTTGTTTTGGGCTCCACTGGCTACACCTTC. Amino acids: CASTFVLGSTGYTF.

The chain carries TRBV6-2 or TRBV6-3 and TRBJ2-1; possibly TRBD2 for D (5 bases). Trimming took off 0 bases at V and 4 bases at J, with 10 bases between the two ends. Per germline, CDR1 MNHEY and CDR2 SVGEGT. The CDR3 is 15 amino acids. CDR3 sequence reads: CASSYSTGRYNEQFF. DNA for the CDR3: TGTGCCAGCAGTTACTCGACGGGAAGATACAATGAGCAGTTCTTC.

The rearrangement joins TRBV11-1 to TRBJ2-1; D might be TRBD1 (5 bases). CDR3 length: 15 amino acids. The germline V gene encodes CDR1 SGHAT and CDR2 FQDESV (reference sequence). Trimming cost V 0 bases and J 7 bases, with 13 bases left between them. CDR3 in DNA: TGTGCCAGCAGCTTAGCCCAGGGTCGAATAAATGAGCAGTTCTTC. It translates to CASSLAQGRINEQFF.

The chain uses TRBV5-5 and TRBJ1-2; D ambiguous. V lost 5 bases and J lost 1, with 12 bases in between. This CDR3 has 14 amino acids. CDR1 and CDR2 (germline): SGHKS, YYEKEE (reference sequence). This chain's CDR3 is CASSTEAFNYGYTF. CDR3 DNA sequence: TGTGCCAGCAGTACAGAAGCTTTTAACTATGGCTACACCTTC.

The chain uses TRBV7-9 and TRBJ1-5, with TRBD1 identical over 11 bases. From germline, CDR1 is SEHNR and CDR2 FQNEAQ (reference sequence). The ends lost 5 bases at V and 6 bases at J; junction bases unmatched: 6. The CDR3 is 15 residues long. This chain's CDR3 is CASSPGQGVFQPQHF. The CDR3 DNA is TGTGCCAGCAGCCCGGGACAGGGGGTTTTTCAGCCCCAGCATTTT.

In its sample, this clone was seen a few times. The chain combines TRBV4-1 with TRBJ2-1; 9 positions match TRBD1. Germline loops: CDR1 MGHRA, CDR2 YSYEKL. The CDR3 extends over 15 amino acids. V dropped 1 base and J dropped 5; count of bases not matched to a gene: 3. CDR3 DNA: TGCGCCAGCAGCCAAGGGGACAGGGCAAACAATGAGCAGTTCTTC. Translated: CASSQGDRANNEQFF.

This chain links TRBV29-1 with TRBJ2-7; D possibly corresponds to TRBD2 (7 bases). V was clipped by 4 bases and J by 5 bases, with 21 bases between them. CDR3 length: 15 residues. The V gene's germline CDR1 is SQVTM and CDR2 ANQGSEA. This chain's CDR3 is CSVGGAPGLQNEQYF. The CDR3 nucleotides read TGCAGCGTTGGGGGGGCTCCGGGACTACAGAACGAGCAGTACTTC.

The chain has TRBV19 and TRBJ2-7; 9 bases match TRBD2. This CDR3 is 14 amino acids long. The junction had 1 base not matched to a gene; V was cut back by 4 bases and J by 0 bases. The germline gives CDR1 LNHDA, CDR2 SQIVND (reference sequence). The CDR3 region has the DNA TGTGCCAGTAGTAGAGCGGGAGGCTCCTACGAGCAGTACTTC. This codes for CASSRAGGSYEQYF.

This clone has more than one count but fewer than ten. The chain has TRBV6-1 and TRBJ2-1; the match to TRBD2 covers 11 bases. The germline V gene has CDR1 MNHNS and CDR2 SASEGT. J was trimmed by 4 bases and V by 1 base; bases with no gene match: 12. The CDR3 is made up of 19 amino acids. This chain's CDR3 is CASSEVKGGLAGGYNEQFF. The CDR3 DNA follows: TGTGCCAGCAGTGAAGTTAAGGGTGGGCTAGCGGGAGGTTACAATGAGCAGTTCTTC.

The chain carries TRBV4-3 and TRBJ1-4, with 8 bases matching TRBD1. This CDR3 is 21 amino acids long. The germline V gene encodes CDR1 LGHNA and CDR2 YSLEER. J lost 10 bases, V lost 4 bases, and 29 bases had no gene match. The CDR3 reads CASSRTRAITVFQGAFGKLFF. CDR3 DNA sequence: TGCGCCAGCAGCCGGACCAGAGCCATAACAGTTTTCCAGGGGGCGTTTGGAAAACTGTTTTTT.

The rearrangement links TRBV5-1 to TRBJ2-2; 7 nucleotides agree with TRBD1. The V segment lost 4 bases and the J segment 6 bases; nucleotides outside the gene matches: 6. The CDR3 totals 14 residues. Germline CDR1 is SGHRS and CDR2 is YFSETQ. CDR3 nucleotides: TGCGCCAGCAGCGCAAGACAGGGCGCCGGGGAGCTGTTTTTT. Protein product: CASSARQGAGELFF.

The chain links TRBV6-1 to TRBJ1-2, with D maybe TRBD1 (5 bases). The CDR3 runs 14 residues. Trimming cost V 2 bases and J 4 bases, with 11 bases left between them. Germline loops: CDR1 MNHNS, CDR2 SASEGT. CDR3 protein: CASSEPGDAYGYTF. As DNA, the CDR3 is TGTGCCAGCAGTGAACCGGGGGACGCCTATGGCTACACCTTC.

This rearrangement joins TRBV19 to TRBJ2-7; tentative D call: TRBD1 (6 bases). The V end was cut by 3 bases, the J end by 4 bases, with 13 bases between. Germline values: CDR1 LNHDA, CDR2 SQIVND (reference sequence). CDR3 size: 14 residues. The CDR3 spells CASSIQGLGYEQYF. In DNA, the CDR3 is TGTGCCAGTAGTATCCAGGGGTTGGGGTACGAGCAGTACTTC.

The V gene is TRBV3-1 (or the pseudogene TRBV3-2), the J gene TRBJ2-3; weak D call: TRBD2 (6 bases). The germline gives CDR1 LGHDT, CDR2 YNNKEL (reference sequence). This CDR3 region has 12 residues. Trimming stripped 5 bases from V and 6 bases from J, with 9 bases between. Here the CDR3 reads CASSRLEDTQYF. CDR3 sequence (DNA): TGTGCCAGCAGCAGACTAGAGGATACGCAGTATTTT.

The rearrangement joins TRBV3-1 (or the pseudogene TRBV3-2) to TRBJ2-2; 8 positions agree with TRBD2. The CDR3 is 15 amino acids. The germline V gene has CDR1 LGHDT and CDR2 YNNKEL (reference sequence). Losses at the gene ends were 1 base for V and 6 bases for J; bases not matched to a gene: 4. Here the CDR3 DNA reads TGTGCCAGCAGCCAAGGCGGCGGGAGGTCCGGGGAGCTGTTTTTT. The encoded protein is CASSQGGGRSGELFF.